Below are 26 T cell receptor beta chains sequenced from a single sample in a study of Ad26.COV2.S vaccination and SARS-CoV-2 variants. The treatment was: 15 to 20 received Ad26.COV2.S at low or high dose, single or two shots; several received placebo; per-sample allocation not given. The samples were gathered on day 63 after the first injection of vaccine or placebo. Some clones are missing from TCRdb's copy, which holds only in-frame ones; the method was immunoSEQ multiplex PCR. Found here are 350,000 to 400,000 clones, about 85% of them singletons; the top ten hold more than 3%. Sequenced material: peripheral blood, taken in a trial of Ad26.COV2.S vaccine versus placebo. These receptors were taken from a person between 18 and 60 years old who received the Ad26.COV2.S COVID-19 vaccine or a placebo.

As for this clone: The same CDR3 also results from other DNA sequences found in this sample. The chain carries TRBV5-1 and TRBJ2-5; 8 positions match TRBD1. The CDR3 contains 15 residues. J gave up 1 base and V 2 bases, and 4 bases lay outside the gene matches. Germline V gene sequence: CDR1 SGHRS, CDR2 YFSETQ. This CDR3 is CASSFGTGLQETQYF. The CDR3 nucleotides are TGCGCCAGCAGCTTCGGGACAGGACTCCAAGAGACCCAGTACTTC.

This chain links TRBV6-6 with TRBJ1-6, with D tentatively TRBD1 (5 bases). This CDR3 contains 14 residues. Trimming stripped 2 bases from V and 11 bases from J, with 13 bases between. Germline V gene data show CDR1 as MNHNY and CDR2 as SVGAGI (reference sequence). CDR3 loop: CASSYADAGAPLHF. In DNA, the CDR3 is TGTGCCAGCAGTTACGCAGACGCGGGGGCACCCCTCCACTTT.

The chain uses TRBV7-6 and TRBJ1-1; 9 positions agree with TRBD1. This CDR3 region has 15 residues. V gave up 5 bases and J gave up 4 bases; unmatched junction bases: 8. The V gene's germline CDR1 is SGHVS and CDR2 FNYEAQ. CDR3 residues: CASSPGTGSGTEAFF. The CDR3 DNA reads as TGTGCCAGCAGCCCCGGGACAGGGAGTGGCACTGAAGCTTTCTTT.

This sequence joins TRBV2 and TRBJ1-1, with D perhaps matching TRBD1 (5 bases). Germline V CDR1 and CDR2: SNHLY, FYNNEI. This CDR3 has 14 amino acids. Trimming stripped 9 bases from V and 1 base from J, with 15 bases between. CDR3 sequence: CASTATGQNTEAFF. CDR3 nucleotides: TGTGCCAGTACTGCCACGGGGCAGAACACTGAAGCTTTCTTT. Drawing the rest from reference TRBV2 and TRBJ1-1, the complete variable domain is EPEVTQTPSHQVTQMGQEVILRCVPISNHLYFYWYRQILGQKVEFLVSFYNNEISEKSEIFDDQFSVERPDGSNFTLKIRSTKLEDSAMYFCASTATGQNTEAFFGQGTRLTVV.

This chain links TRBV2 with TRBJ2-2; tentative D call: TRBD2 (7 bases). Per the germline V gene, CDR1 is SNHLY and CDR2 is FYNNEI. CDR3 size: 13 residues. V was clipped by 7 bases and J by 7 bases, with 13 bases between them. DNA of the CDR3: TGTGCCAGCACCGGGGGGCGAGGCGGGGAGCTGTTTTTT. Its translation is CASTGGRGGELFF.

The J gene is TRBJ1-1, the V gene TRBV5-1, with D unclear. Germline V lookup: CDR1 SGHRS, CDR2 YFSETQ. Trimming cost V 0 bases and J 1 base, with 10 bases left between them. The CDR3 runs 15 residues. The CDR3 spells CASSLARGKNTEAFF. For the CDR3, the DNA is TGCGCCAGCAGCTTGGCCCGGGGTAAGAACACTGAAGCTTTCTTT.

The CDR3 reads CASSPGQINEKLFF. As DNA, the CDR3 is TGTGCCAGCAGTCCGGGACAGATTAATGAAAAACTGTTTTTT. V is TRBV6-6 and J is TRBJ1-4, with TRBD1 matching 7 bases. Germline V gives CDR1 MNHNY, CDR2 SVGAGI (reference sequence). Trimming removed 5 bases from V and 4 bases from J; junction bases left unmatched: 4. The CDR3 consists of 14 residues.

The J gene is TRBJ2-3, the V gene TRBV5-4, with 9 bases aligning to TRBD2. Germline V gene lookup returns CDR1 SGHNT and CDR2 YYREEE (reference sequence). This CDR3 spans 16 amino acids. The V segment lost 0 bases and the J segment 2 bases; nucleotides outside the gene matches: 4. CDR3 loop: CASSLDPSGATDTQYF. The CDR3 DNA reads TGTGCCAGCAGCTTGGACCCTAGCGGGGCCACAGATACGCAGTATTTT.

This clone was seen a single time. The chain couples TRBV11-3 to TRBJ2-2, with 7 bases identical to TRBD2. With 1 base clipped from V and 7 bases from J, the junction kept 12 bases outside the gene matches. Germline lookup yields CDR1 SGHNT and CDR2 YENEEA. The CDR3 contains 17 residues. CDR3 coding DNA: TGTGCCAGCAGCTTAGGAGGGACGGGGGGTTCCGGCGGGGAGCTGTTTTTT. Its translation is CASSLGGTGGSGGELFF. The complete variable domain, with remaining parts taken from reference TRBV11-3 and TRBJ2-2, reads EAGVVQSPRYKIIEKKQPVAFWCNPISGHNTLYWYLQNLGQGPELLIRYENEEAVDDSQLPKDRFSAERLKGVDSTLKIQPAELGDSAVYLCASSLGGTGGSGGELFFGEGSRLTVL.

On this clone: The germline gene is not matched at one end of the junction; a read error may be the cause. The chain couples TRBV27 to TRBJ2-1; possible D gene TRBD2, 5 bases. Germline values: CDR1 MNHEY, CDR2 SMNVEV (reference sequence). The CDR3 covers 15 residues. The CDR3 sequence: CAGSLSGLAPNEQFF. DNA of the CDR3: TGTGCCGGCAGTTTATCCGGGCTAGCTCCTAATGAGCAGTTCTTC.

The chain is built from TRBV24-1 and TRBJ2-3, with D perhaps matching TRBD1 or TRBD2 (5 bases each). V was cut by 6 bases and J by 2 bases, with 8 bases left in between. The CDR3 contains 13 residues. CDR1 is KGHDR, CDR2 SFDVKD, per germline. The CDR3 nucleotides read TGTGCCACCAGTTCGGGGCTCACAGATACGCAGTATTTT. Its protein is CATSSGLTDTQYF.

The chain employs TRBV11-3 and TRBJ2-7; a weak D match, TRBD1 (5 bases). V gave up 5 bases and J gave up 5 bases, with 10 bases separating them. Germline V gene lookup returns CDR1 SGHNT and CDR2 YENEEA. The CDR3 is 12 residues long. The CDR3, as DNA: TGTGCCAGCAGCCGGACAAGCGACGAGCAGTACTTC. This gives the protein CASSRTSDEQYF.

This chain's CDR3 is CASSFLSGPYEQYF. DNA for the CDR3: TGTGCCAGCAGCTTCCTGTCAGGGCCGTACGAGCAGTACTTC. This sequence joins TRBV7-9 and TRBJ2-7; D is possibly TRBD1 (5 bases). The CDR3 has 14 residues. Germline CDR1 SEHNR, CDR2 FQNEAQ (reference sequence). V dropped 3 bases and J dropped 4 bases, with 13 bases sitting between them.

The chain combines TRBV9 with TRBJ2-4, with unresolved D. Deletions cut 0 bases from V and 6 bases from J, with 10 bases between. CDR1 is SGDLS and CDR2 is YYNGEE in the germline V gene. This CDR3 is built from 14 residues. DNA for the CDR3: TGTGCCAGCAGCGTAGAGGCTAGTGGAAACATTCAGTACTTC. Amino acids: CASSVEASGNIQYF.

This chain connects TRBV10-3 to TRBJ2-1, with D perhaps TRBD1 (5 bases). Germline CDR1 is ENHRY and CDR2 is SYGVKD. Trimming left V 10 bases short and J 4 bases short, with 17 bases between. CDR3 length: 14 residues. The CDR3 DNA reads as TGTGCCACCTGGAAGGGGATTGAGTACAATGAGCAGTTCTTC. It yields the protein CATWKGIEYNEQFF.

This CDR3 is CASSLQGSEAFF. CDR3 in DNA: TGTGCCAGCAGCTTACAAGGGTCTGAAGCTTTCTTT. The gene calls are TRBV7-8 and TRBJ1-1; D is unresolved. This CDR3 comprises 12 residues. The V gene lost 2 bases and the J gene lost 6 bases, with 7 bases spanning the gap. The germline gives CDR1 SGHVS, CDR2 FQNEAQ.

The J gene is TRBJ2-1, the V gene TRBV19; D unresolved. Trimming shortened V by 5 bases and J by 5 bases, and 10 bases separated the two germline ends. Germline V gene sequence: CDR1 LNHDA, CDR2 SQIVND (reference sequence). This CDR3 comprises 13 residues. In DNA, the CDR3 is TGTGCCAGTAGTTTAGGGCCCCACAATGAGCAGTTCTTC. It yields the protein CASSLGPHNEQFF.

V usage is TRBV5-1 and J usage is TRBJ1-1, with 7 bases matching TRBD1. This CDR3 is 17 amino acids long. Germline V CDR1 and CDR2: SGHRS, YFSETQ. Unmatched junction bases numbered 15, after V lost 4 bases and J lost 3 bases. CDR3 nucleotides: TGCGCCAGCAGCCCATACCCAGACAGGGTAGCGGACACTGAAGCTTTCTTT. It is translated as CASSPYPDRVADTEAFF.

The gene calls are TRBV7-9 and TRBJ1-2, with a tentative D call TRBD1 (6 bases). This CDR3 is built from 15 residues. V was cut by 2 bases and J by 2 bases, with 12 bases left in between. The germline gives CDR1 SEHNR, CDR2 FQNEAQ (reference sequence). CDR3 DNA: TGTGCCAGCAGCTTATTGGGCAGGGGCAACTATGGCTACACCTTC. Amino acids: CASSLLGRGNYGYTF.

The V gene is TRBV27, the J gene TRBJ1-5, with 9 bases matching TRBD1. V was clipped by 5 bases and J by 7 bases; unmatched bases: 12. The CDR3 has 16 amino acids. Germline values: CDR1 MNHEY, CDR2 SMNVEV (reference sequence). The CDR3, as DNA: TGTGCCAGCAGTCCTTTGACAGGGGGGAGAGGGCAGCCCCAGCATTTT. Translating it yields CASSPLTGGRGQPQHF.

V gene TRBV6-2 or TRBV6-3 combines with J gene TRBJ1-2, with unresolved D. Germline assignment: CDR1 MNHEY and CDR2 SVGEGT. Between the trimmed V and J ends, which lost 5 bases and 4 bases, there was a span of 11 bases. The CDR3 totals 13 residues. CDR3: CASSPPDAYGYTF. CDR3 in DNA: TGTGCCAGCAGTCCCCCTGACGCCTATGGCTACACCTTC.

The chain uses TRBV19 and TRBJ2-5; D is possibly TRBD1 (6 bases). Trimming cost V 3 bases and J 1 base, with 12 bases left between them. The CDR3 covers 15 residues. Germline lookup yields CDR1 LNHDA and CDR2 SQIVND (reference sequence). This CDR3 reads CASSMNKDSQETQYF. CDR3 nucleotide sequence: TGTGCCAGTAGTATGAATAAGGACAGCCAAGAGACCCAGTACTTC.

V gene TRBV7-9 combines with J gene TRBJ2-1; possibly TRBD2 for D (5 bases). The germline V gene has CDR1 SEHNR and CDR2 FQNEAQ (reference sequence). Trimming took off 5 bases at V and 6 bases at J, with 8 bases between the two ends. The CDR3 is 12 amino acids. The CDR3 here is CASSVGGNEQFF. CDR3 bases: TGTGCCAGCAGCGTCGGAGGCAATGAGCAGTTCTTC.

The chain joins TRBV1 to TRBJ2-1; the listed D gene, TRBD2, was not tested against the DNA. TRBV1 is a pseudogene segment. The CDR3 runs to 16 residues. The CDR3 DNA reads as TGCACCAGCAGCCGCCCCCTAAGCGTCTCCTACAATGAGCAGTTCTTC. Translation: CTSSRPLSVSYNEQFF.

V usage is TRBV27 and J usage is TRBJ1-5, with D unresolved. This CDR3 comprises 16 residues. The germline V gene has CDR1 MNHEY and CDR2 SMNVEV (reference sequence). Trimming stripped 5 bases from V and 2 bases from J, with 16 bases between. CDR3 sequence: CASSPNIPWGNQPQHF. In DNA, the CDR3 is TGTGCCAGCAGTCCAAACATCCCCTGGGGCAATCAGCCCCAGCATTTT.

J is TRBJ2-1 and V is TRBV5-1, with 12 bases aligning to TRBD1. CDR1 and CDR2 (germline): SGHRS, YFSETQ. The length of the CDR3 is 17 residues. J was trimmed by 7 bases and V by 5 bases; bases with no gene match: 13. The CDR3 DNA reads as TGCGCCAGCAGTCTTGGGATGGGACAGGGGGCTTGGAATGAGCAGTTCTTC. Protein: CASSLGMGQGAWNEQFF. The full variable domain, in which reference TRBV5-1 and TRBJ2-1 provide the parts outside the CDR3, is KAGVTQTPRYLIKTRGQQVTLSCSPISGHRSVSWYQQTPGQGLQFLFEYFSETQRNKGNFPGRFSGRQFSNSRSEMNVSTLELGDSALYLCASSLGMGQGAWNEQFFGPGTRLTVL.